Listed below are T cell receptor beta chains from one sample, sequenced in a study of early T cells in non-severe SARS-CoV-2 infection. TCRdb processed the 5' RACE reads anew with MiXCR; each CDR3 protein has one entry. This sample has approximately 99,000 distinct CDR3 sequences, with around 10% found just once. The material sequenced was whole blood. Source of these receptors: an adult who was a healthcare worker with PCR-confirmed SARS-CoV-2 infection or an uninfected control (not recorded which). Both conserved end residues are trimmed from each CDR3. Fields, in order: J gene, CDR3 length, V gene, CDR3 protein.

>TRBJ2-7|11|TRBV29-1
SITGDSAYEQY
>TRBJ2-1|11|TRBV29-1
SLKTGGRNEQF
>TRBJ2-4|11|TRBV27
ASSHRDTNIQY
>TRBJ2-7|11|TRBV29-1
SAVTAGPYEQY
>TRBJ2-7|11|TRBV5-1
ASSLVTGYEQY
>TRBJ2-1|13|TRBV12-3/TRBV12-4
ASSLDGSPYNEQF
>TRBJ2-5|12|TRBV5-1
ASSLIIADETQY
>TRBJ1-2|11|TRBV7-9
ASSLEAVDGYT
>TRBJ2-2|13|TRBV12-5
ASGTGTVNTGELF
>TRBJ2-6|17|TRBV6-5
ASSYGVGAPGRRANVLT
>TRBJ1-4|13|TRBV9
ASSADGATNEKLF
>TRBJ2-3|14|TRBV7-8
ASSLDGTGGTDTQY
>TRBJ2-5|10|TRBV15
ATSPGGETQY
>TRBJ1-1|10|TRBV12-3/TRBV12-4
ASRLGITEAF
>TRBJ1-4|11|TRBV14
ASSTGRNEKLF
>TRBJ2-5|13|TRBV18
ASSPLLSLKETQY
>TRBJ2-1|15|TRBV24-1
ATSDAWAHSWYNEQF
>TRBJ2-3|12|TRBV20-1
SAPATVGTDTQY
>TRBJ2-3|12|TRBV12-3/TRBV12-4
ASSWTGGTDTQY
>TRBJ1-5|12|TRBV2
ASSTDFSNQPQH
>TRBJ2-1|13|TRBV6-1
ASPASPREYNEQF
>TRBJ2-2|13|TRBV5-1
ASSLAAGLTGELF
>TRBJ1-1|11|TRBV29-1
SVERHLNTEAF
>TRBJ2-7|13|TRBV30
AWRPAASGSYEQY
>TRBJ1-3|13|TRBV5-4
ASRDNQYSGNTIY
>TRBJ2-1|11|TRBV2
ASTNSPYNEQF